This T cell receptor beta chain was sequenced for a study of cytomegalovirus exposure and HLA in healthy donors. Trimming left V 1 base short and J 4 bases short, with 16 bases between. This CDR3 comprises 15 residues. Germline-derived CDR1 and CDR2 are GTSNPN and SVGIG (reference sequence). It was with 60 Vbeta and 13 Jbeta primers that the PCR ran. Libraries were prepared by immunoSEQ multiplex PCR; TCRdb keeps only in-frame clonotypes and omits some of them. The data show about 96,000 clones, about four fifths seen once. The source is a female donor in good health and CMV-seropositive. The chain recombines TRBV30 with TRBJ2-5; weak D call: TRBD2 (6 bases). Input material: PBMCs. The CDR3 DNA reads as TGTGCCTGGAGTGGGGCAGCGGGTTCGGTAGAGACCCAGTACTTC. Translation gives CAWSGAAGSVETQYF.